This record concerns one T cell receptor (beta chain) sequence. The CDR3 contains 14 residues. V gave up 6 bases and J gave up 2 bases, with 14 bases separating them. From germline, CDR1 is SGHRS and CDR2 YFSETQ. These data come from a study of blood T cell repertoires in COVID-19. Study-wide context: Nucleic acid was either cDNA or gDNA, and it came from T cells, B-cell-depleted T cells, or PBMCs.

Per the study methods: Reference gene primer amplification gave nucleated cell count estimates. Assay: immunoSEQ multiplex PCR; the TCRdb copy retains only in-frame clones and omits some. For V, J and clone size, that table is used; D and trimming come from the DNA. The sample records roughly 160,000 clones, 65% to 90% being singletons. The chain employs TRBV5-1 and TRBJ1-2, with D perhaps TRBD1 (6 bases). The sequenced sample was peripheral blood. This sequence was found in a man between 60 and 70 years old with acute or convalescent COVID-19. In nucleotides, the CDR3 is TGCGCCAGCAAGCCCCGGACAGCAAACTATGGCTACACCTTC. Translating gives CASKPRTANYGYTF.